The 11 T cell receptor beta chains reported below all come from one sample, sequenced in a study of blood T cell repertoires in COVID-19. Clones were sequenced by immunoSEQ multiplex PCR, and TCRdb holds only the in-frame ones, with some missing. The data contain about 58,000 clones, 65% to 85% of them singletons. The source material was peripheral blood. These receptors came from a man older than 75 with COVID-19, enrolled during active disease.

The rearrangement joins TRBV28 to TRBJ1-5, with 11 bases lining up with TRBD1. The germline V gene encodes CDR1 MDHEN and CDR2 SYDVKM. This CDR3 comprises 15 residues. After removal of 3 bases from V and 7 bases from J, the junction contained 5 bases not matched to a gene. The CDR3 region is CASSFRTGGLQPQHF. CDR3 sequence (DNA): TGTGCCAGCAGTTTTCGGACAGGGGGCTTACAGCCCCAGCATTTT. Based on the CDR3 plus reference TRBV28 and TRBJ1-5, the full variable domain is DVKVTQSSRYLVKRTGEKVFLECVQDMDHENMFWYRQDPGLGLRLIYFSYDVKMKEKGDIPEGYSVSREKKERFSLILESASTNQTSMYLCASSFRTGGLQPQHFGDGTRLSIL.

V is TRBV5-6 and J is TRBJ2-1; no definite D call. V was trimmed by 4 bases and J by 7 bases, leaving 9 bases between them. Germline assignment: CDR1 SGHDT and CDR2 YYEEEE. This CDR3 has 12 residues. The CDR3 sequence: CASSPMRNEQFF. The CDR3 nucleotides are TGTGCCAGCAGCCCGATGCGGAATGAGCAGTTCTTC.

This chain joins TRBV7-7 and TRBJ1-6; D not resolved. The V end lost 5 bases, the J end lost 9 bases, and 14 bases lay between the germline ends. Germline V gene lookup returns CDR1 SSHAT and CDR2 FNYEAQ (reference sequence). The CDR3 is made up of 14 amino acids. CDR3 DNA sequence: TGTGCCAGCAGCCTATACGAGGGCAGTTCACCCCTCCACTTT. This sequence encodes CASSLYEGSSPLHF.

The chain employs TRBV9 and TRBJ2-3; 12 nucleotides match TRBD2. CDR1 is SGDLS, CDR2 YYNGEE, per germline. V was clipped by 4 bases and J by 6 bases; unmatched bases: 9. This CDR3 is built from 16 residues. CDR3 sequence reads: CASSSRLAGAGDTQYF. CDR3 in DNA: TGTGCCAGCAGCTCCAGACTAGCGGGAGCAGGGGATACGCAGTATTTT.

Here the CDR3 reads CASSPDRTDTQYF. DNA for the CDR3: TGTGCCAGCAGCCCCGACAGGACAGATACGCAGTATTTT. The V gene is TRBV7-6, the J gene TRBJ2-3; possibly TRBD1 for D (6 bases). The V gene's germline CDR1 is SGHVS and CDR2 FNYEAQ. V was clipped by 5 bases and J by 3 bases, with 9 bases between them. CDR3 length: 13 residues.

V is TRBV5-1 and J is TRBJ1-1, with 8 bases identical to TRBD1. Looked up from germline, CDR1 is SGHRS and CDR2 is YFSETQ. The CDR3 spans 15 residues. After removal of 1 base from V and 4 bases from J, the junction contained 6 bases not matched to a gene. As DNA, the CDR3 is TGCGCCAGCAGCTTGTTTCACAGGGGGAGCACTGAAGCTTTCTTT. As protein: CASSLFHRGSTEAFF. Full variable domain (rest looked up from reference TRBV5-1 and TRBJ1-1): KAGVTQTPRYLIKTRGQQVTLSCSPISGHRSVSWYQQTPGQGLQFLFEYFSETQRNKGNFPGRFSGRQFSNSRSEMNVSTLELGDSALYLCASSLFHRGSTEAFFGQGTRLTVV.

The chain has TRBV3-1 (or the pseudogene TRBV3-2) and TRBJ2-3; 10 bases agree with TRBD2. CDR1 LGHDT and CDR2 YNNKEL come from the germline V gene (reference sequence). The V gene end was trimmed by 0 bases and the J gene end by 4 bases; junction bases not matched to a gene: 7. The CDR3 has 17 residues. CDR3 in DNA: TGTGCCAGCAGCCAAGACCCACCTAGCGGGGGTTCAGATACGCAGTATTTT. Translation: CASSQDPPSGGSDTQYF.

The CDR3 protein is CASTRRSYTDTQYF. CDR3 coding DNA: TGTGCCAGCACCCGACGGAGCTACACAGATACGCAGTATTTT. The chain has TRBV27 and TRBJ2-3, with no clear D. The CDR3 sequence is 14 residues long. The germline V gene encodes CDR1 MNHEY and CDR2 SMNVEV (reference sequence). Trimming cost V 7 bases and J 2 bases, with 13 bases left between them.

CDR3 bases: TGTGCCAGCAGTTACTCACGACAGGGGGGCACTGAAGCTTTCTTT. Its translation is CASSYSRQGGTEAFF. The J gene is TRBJ1-1, the V gene TRBV6-5; 9 bases are a match to TRBD1. V lost 0 bases to trimming and J lost 4 bases; unmatched junction nucleotides: 3. CDR1 and CDR2 from the germline V gene are MNHEY and SVGAGI. The CDR3 length is 15 residues.

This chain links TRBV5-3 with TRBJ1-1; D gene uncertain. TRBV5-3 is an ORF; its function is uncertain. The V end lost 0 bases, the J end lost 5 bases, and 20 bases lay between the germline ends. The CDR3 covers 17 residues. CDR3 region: CARSLGRSTLYGTEAFF. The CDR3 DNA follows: TGTGCCAGAAGCTTGGGCAGGTCGACATTGTATGGGACTGAAGCTTTCTTT.

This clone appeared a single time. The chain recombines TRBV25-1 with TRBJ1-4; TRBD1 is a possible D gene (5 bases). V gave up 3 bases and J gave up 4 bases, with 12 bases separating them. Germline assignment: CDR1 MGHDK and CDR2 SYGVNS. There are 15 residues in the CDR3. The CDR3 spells CASSDSRGSNEKLFF. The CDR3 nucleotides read TGTGCCAGCAGTGATTCTCGGGGGAGTAATGAAAAACTGTTTTTT.